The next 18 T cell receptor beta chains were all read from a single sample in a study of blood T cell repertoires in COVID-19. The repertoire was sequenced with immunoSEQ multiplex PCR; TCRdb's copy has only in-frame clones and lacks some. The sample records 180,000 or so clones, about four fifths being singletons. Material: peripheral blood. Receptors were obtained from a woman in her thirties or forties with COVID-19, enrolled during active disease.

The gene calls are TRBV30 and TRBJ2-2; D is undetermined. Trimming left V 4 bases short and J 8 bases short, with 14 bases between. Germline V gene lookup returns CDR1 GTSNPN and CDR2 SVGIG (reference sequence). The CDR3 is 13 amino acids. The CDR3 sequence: CAWTEARWGELFF. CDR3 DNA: TGTGCCTGGACAGAAGCTAGGTGGGGGGAGCTGTTTTTT.

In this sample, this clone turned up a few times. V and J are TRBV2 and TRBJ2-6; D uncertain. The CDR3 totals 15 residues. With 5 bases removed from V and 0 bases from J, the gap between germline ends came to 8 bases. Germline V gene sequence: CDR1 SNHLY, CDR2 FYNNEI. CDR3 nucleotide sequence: TGTGCCAGCAGTCCCCTCGGCTCTGGGGCCAACGTCCTGACTTTC. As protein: CASSPLGSGANVLTF.

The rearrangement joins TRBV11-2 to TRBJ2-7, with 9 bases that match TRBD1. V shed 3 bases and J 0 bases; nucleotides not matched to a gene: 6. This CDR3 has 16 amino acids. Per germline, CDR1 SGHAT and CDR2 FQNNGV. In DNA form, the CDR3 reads TGTGCCAGCAGCTTGCAGACAGGGGGGAGCTCCTACGAGCAGTACTTC. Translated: CASSLQTGGSSYEQYF.

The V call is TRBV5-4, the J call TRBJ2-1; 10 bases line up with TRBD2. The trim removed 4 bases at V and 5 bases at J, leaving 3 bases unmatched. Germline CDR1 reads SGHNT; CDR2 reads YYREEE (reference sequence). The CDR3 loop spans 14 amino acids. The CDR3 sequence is CASSDGLADNEQFF. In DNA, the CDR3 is TGTGCCAGCAGCGACGGACTAGCGGACAATGAGCAGTTCTTC.

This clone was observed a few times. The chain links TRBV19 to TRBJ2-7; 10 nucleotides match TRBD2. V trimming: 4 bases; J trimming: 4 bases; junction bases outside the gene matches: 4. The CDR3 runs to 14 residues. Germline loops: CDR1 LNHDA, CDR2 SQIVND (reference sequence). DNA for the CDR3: TGTGCCAGTAGTAAGCTAGCGGGAGTGTACGAGCAGTACTTC. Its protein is CASSKLAGVYEQYF.

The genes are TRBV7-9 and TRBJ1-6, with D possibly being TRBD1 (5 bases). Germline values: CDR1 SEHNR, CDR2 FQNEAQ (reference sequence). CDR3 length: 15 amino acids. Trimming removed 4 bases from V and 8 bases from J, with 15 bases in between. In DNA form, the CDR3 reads TGTGCCAGCAGCTCCGACAGTTTTAGGCATTCACCCCTCCACTTT. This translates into CASSSDSFRHSPLHF.

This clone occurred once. The CDR3 DNA is TGTGCCAGCAGCTTAGGGACTAGCGGGAGGGGACTCTACGAGCAGTACTTC. Translated, it gives CASSLGTSGRGLYEQYF. V is TRBV7-8 and J is TRBJ2-7; 15 positions agree with TRBD2. Germline trimming cut 1 base from V and 3 bases from J; bases unmatched to any gene: 4. The CDR3 runs 17 residues. Germline CDR1 SGHVS, CDR2 FQNEAQ.

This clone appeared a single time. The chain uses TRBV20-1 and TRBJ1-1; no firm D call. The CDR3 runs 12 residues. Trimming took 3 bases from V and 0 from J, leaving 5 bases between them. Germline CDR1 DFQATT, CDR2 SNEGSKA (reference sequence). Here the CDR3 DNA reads TGCAGTGCTAGTTCGGTGAACACTGAAGCTTTCTTT. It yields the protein CSASSVNTEAFF.

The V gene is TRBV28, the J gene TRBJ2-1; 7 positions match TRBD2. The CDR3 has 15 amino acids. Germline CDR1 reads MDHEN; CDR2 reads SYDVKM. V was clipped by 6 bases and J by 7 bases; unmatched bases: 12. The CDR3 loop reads CASSLRAGAGNEQFF. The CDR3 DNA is TGTGCCAGCAGCCTGAGGGCGGGAGCGGGGAATGAGCAGTTCTTC.

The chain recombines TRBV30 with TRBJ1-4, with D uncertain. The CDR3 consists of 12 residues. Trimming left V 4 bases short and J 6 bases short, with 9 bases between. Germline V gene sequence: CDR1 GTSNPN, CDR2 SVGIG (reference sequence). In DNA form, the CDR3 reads TGTGCCTGGACAGGAGGCGATGAAAAACTGTTTTTT. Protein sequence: CAWTGGDEKLFF.

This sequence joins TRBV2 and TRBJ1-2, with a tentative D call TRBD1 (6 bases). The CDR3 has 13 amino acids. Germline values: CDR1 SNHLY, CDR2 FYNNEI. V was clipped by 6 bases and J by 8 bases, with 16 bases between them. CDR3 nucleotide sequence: TGTGCCAGCAGAGCAGGGGCGCCAAGGGGCTACACCTTC. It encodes CASRAGAPRGYTF. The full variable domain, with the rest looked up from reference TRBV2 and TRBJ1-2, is EPEVTQTPSHQVTQMGQEVILRCVPISNHLYFYWYRQILGQKVEFLVSFYNNEISEKSEIFDDQFSVERPDGSNFTLKIRSTKLEDSAMYFCASRAGAPRGYTFGSGTRLTVV.

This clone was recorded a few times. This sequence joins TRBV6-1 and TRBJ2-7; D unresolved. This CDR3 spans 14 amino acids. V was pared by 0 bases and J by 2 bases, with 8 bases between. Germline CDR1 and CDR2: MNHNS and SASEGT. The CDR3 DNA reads TGTGCCAGCAGTGAAGCTGTAGCCGCCTACGAGCAGTACTTC. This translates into CASSEAVAAYEQYF.

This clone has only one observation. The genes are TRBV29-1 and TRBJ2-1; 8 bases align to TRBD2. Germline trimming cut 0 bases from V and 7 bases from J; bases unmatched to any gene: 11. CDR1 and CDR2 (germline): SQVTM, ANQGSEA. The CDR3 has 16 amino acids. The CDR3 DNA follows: TGCAGCGTTGAAGATCGGGGTCGGGAGGGCCTAAATGAGCAGTTCTTC. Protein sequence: CSVEDRGREGLNEQFF.

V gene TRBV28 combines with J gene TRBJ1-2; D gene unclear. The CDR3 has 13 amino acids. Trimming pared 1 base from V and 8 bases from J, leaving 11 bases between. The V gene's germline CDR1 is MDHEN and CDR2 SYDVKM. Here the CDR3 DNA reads TGTGCCAGCAGTTTATCCGGAGGGAGGGGCTACACCTTC. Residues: CASSLSGGRGYTF.

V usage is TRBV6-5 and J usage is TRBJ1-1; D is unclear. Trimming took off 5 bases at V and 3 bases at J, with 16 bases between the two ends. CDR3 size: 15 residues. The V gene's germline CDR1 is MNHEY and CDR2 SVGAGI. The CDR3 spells CASSSAVSWDTEAFF. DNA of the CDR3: TGTGCCAGCAGTAGCGCAGTCTCATGGGACACTGAAGCTTTCTTT.

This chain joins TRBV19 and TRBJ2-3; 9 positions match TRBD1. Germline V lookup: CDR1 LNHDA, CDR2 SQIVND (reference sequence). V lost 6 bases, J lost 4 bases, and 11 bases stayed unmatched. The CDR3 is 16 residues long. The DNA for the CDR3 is TGTGCCAGTAGCGACCGGGACAGGGTCCTATCAGATACGCAGTATTTT. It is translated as CASSDRDRVLSDTQYF.

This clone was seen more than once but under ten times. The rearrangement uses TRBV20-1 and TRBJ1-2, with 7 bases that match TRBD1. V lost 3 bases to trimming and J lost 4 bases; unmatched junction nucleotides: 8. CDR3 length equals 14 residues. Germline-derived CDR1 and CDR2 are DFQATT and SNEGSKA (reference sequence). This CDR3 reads CSASKRDSLYGYTF. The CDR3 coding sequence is TGCAGTGCTAGTAAACGGGACAGCCTCTATGGCTACACCTTC.

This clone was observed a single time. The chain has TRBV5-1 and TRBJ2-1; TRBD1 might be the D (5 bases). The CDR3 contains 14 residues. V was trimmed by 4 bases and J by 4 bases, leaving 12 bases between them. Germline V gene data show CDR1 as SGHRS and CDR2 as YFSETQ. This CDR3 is CASSEGHRYNEQFF. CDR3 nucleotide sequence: TGCGCCAGCAGCGAAGGACACCGGTACAATGAGCAGTTCTTC.